These 17 T cell receptor beta chains were sequenced from one sample in a study of blood T cell repertoires in COVID-19 (TCRdb year 2020). To prepare the library, the immunoSEQ multiplex PCR assay was applied. TCRdb's version of the immuneACCESS table is confined to in-frame rearrangements and falls short of the full clone set. An unresolved V gene accounts for under half of the shortfall where checked; the remainder is of unknown origin. This sample lists around 77,000 clones; around 80% were detected once. The ten largest clones capture around 20% of the sample. The material sequenced was peripheral blood. The receptors were gathered from a human donor in a cohort sampled during active COVID-19.

The chain recombines TRBV5-5 with TRBJ2-7, with TRBD2 identical over 7 bases. Trimming removed 3 bases from V and 2 bases from J; junction bases left unmatched: 2. Germline V gene lookup returns CDR1 SGHKS and CDR2 YYEKEE (reference sequence). The CDR3 consists of 13 residues. DNA of the CDR3: TGTGCCAGCAGCTCCGGACTAGCCTACGAGCAGTACTTC. Its translation: CASSSGLAYEQYF.

The chain links TRBV24-1 to TRBJ2-1, with D possibly being TRBD2 (5 bases). Germline V gene data show CDR1 as KGHDR and CDR2 as SFDVKD. The CDR3 extends over 11 amino acids. Deletions cut 9 bases from V and 5 bases from J, with 7 bases between. The CDR3 bases are TGTGCCACCGAGGGCAACAATGAGCAGTTCTTC. It translates to CATEGNNEQFF.

The J gene is TRBJ2-7, the V gene TRBV18; D perhaps matches TRBD2 (6 bases). In germline, CDR1 is KGHSH, CDR2 LQKENI. V was shortened by 2 bases and J by 4 bases, with 12 bases between the two germline ends. The CDR3 is 14 residues long. The CDR3 here is CASSPYTSSYEQYF. The CDR3 region has the DNA TGTGCCAGCTCACCATACACTAGCTCTTACGAGCAGTACTTC.

CDR3: CASSVVGREQYF. As DNA, the CDR3 is TGTGCCAGCAGCGTAGTGGGCCGCGAGCAGTACTTC. The chain combines TRBV9 with TRBJ2-7; D uncertain. The CDR3 contains 12 residues. V lost 0 bases and J lost 6, with 7 bases in between. Per the germline V gene, CDR1 is SGDLS and CDR2 is YYNGEE.

This clone was counted a few times. The chain employs TRBV27 and TRBJ1-2, with 8 bases identical to TRBD1. The CDR3 is made up of 13 amino acids. Germline CDR1 MNHEY, CDR2 SMNVEV (reference sequence). With 8 bases clipped from V and 8 bases from J, the junction kept 10 bases outside the gene matches. The CDR3 DNA reads TGTGCCAGCTATTCACAGGGGGTAAGGGGCTACACCTTC. Residues: CASYSQGVRGYTF.

The rearrangement uses TRBV30 and TRBJ2-7; the D gene is possibly TRBD2 (5 bases). V lost 0 bases and J 4 bases, leaving 10 bases between the germline ends. Per the germline V gene, CDR1 is GTSNPN and CDR2 is SVGIG (reference sequence). The CDR3 is made up of 13 amino acids. The CDR3 loop is CAWSVQGGYEQYF. CDR3 DNA: TGTGCCTGGAGTGTACAAGGCGGGTACGAGCAGTACTTC.

This chain joins TRBV7-9 and TRBJ2-7; tentative D call: TRBD2 (6 bases). The CDR3 loop spans 13 amino acids. The V end lost 3 bases, the J end lost 8 bases, and 14 bases lay between the germline ends. Germline CDR1 SEHNR, CDR2 FQNEAQ (reference sequence). Written as DNA, the CDR3 is TGTGCCAGCAGCTTTGTGGCCGCGGGACAGCAGTACTTC. It specifies CASSFVAAGQQYF.

The chain carries TRBV12-3 or TRBV12-4 and TRBJ1-5; D is undetermined. This CDR3 region has 13 residues. The V and J ends lost 1 base and 4 bases respectively, with 5 bases between them. CDR3 sequence: CASSLGANQPQHF. CDR3 bases: TGTGCCAGCAGTTTAGGAGCAAATCAGCCCCAGCATTTT.

This clone was seen just once. The chain is built from TRBV18 and TRBJ1-2; possible D gene TRBD1, 5 bases. Germline loops: CDR1 KGHSH, CDR2 LQKENI. The CDR3 has 16 residues. Deletions cut 3 bases from V and 4 bases from J, with 18 bases between. The CDR3 coding sequence is TGTGCCAGCTCACCGACAGCGTCCAGTCACTTCTATGGCTACACCTTC. This encodes CASSPTASSHFYGYTF.

The rearrangement uses TRBV12-3 or TRBV12-4 and TRBJ2-7; D not certain. The V and J ends lost 6 bases and 1 base respectively, with 10 bases between them. CDR3 length: 13 amino acids. CDR3 loop: CASSSDNSYEQYF. DNA for the CDR3: TGTGCCAGCAGCTCTGACAATTCCTACGAGCAGTACTTC.

The gene calls are TRBV3-1 (or the pseudogene TRBV3-2) and TRBJ1-2; unclear D gene. The CDR3 is 15 residues long. V lost 0 bases to trimming and J lost 7 bases, with 15 bases between them. From germline, CDR1 is LGHDT and CDR2 YNNKEL (reference sequence). CDR3: CASSQDSGRGGGYTF. The CDR3 DNA reads TGTGCCAGCAGCCAAGATTCTGGACGGGGAGGTGGCTACACCTTC.

CDR3 loop: CASSVGSSGNYEQYF. CDR3 in DNA: TGTGCCAGCAGCGTAGGATCTAGCGGGAACTACGAGCAGTACTTC. This rearrangement joins TRBV9 to TRBJ2-7; the match to TRBD2 covers 9 bases. The germline V gene encodes CDR1 SGDLS and CDR2 YYNGEE. V was clipped by 0 bases and J by 3 bases; unmatched bases: 4. The length of the CDR3 is 15 residues. The variable domain in full, completed from reference TRBV9 and TRBJ2-7, reads DSGVTQTPKHLITATGQRVTLRCSPRSGDLSVYWYQQSLDQGLQFLIQYYNGEERAKGNILERFSAQQFPDLHSELNLSSLELGDSALYFCASSVGSSGNYEQYFGPGTRLTVT.

The chain uses TRBV4-2 and TRBJ2-7; a possible D gene is TRBD1 (5 bases). The CDR3 spans 14 residues. In germline, CDR1 is LGHNA, CDR2 YNFKEQ. Deletions cut 4 bases from V and 3 bases from J, with 13 bases between. CDR3 residues: CASSPTHDSYEQYF. The CDR3 DNA is TGTGCCAGCAGCCCGACCCACGACAGCTACGAGCAGTACTTC.

The rearrangement links TRBV5-6 to TRBJ2-1, with D possibly being TRBD2 (6 bases). This CDR3 is 12 amino acids long. Trimming took 3 bases from V and 8 from J, leaving 9 bases between them. Germline assignment: CDR1 SGHDT and CDR2 YYEEEE. Written as DNA, the CDR3 is TGTGCCAGCAGCTCGACTAGGCATGAGCAGTTCTTC. Amino acid sequence: CASSSTRHEQFF.

The chain combines TRBV27 with TRBJ1-2, with D maybe TRBD1 (6 bases). The CDR3 consists of 14 residues. V lost 8 bases and J lost 6, with 19 bases in between. Germline loops: CDR1 MNHEY, CDR2 SMNVEV (reference sequence). CDR3 residues: CASRGDIEVHGYTF. In DNA, the CDR3 is TGTGCCAGCCGGGGGGACATCGAAGTCCATGGCTACACCTTC.

The V and J genes are TRBV7-3 and TRBJ2-7; possible D gene TRBD2, 9 bases. The CDR3 sequence is 19 residues long. V was clipped by 3 bases and J by 4 bases, with 28 bases between them. CDR1 and CDR2 from the germline V gene are SGHTA and FQGTGA. The CDR3 sequence is CASSFDPAGGTGGLYEQYF. The CDR3 nucleotides read TGTGCCAGCAGCTTTGACCCTGCGGGGGGGACAGGCGGGTTGTACGAGCAGTACTTC. The full variable domain, in which reference TRBV7-3 and TRBJ2-7 provide the parts outside the CDR3, is GAGVSQTPSNKVTEKGKYVELRCDPISGHTALYWYRQSLGQGPEFLIYFQGTGAADDSGLPNDRFFAVRPEGSVSTLKIQRTERGDSAVYLCASSFDPAGGTGGLYEQYFGPGTRLTVT.

The rearrangement joins TRBV7-2 to TRBJ1-1; D unresolved. Trimming pared 5 bases from V and 6 bases from J, leaving 19 bases between. From germline, CDR1 is SGHTA and CDR2 FQGNSA. The length of the CDR3 is 15 residues. CDR3 coding DNA: TGTGCCAGCAGCCTCCTTTCCACTAGGCGGGCTGAAGCTTTCTTT. This codes for CASSLLSTRRAEAFF.